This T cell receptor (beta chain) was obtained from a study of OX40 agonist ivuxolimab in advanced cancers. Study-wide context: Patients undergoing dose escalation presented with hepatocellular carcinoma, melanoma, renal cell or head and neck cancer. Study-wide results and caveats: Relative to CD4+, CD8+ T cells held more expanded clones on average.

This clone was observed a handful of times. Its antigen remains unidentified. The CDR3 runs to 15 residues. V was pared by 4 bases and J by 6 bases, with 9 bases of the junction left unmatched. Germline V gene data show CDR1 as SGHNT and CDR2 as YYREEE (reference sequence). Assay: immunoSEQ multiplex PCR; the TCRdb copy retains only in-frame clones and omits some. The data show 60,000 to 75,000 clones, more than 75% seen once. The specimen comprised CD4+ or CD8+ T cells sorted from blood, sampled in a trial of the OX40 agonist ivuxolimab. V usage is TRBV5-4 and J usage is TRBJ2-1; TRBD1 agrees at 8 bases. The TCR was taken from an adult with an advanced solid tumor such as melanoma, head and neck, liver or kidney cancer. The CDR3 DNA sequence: TGTGCCAGCAGCCTTAGGACAGGGAGGCGCAATGAGCAGTTCTTC. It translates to CASSLRTGRRNEQFF.